This T cell receptor beta chain was identified in a study of blood T cell repertoires in COVID-19. Study-wide background: The cDNA or gDNA used as material had been derived from T cells, B-cell-depleted T cells, or PBMCs.

This study enrolled people aged about 18 to 100 from about two dozen US geographic areas. Membership in each cohort depended on participant-reported clinical history. Per germline, CDR1 KGHSH and CDR2 LQKENI. The V end lost 5 bases, the J end lost 1 base, and 20 bases lay between the germline ends. This CDR3 is built from 17 residues. TCRdb's copy holds only in-frame clones and misses some; the assay was immunoSEQ multiplex PCR. The repertoire consists of about 390,000 clones, with about 87% occurring once and the leading ten covering approximately 9.3%. Sample: PBMCs or T cells enriched from blood (not recorded which). This TCR was recovered from a woman in her 50s who had recovered from COVID-19. The chain couples TRBV18 to TRBJ2-5; D possibly corresponds to TRBD1 (5 bases). This CDR3 is CASSSAAQGLPQETQYF. The CDR3 DNA follows: TGTGCCAGCTCATCCGCGGCTCAGGGTCTCCCCCAAGAGACCCAGTACTTC.